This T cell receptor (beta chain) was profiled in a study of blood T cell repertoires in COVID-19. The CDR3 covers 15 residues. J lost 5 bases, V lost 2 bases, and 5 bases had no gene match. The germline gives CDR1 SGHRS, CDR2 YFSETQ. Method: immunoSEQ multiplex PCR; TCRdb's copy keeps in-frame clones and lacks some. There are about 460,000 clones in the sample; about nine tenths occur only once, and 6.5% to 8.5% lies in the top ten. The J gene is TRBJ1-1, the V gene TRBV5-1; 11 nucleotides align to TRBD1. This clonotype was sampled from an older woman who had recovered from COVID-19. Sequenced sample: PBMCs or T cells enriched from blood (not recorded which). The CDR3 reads CASSFFGQGATEAFF. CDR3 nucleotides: TGCGCCAGCAGCTTTTTTGGACAGGGGGCAACTGAAGCTTTCTTT.